This T cell receptor beta chain comes out of a study of OX40 agonist ivuxolimab in advanced cancers. Whole-study findings and limits: Certain nonresponders additionally had low normalized T-cell clonal expansion.

Clones were read by immunoSEQ multiplex PCR, and TCRdb kept only the in-frame ones, dropping some. The sample contains 60,000 to 80,000 clones, 86% of which appear only once. The CDR3 length is 12 residues. Germline loops: CDR1 MDHEN, CDR2 SYDVKM. The V end was cut by 4 bases, the J end by 6 bases, with 7 bases between. In the case of this clone: The antigen remains unidentified.

The TCR comes from an adult with an advanced solid tumor such as melanoma, head and neck, liver or kidney cancer. The chain carries TRBV28 and TRBJ2-4; maybe TRBD1 (5 bases). The source material was CD4+ or CD8+ T cells sorted from blood, sampled in a trial of the OX40 agonist ivuxolimab. CDR3 sequence (DNA): TGTGCCAGCAGTTCGGACATAAACATTCAGTACTTC. Its protein product is CASSSDINIQYF.